Listed below are T cell receptor beta chains from one sample, sequenced in a study of cytomegalovirus exposure and HLA in healthy donors. The data were produced by immunoSEQ multiplex PCR, yet TCRdb's version contains in-frame clones alone and is incomplete. The sample lists approximately 170,000 clones, over 60% occurring once. Material: PBMCs. These receptors all stem from a girl between 10 and 17 years old in good health and CMV-seronegative. Both conserved end residues are trimmed from each CDR3. Each record gives: V gene, J gene, clone size, CDR3 protein. A row's size may be missing; if present it is once, few, many or a size class.

V: TRBV30; J: TRBJ1-3; size: -; CDR3: AWDIPGLGGGGNTIY
V: TRBV19; J: TRBJ1-5; size: few; CDR3: ASSWVGTANQPQH
V: TRBV7-9; J: TRBJ2-2; size: -; CDR3: ASSLALNTGELF
V: TRBV6-5; J: TRBJ1-2; size: -; CDR3: ASSHDRGGYT
V: TRBV4-1; J: TRBJ1-1; size: -; CDR3: ASSPGTLGNTEAF
V: TRBV5-1; J: TRBJ2-7; size: -; CDR3: ASSFQVTYEQY
V: TRBV6-5; J: TRBJ2-5; size: -; CDR3: ASSQRDREGETQY
V: TRBV5-1; J: TRBJ2-1; size: -; CDR3: ASRTVSGVYNEQF
V: TRBV4-1; J: TRBJ1-1; size: -; CDR3: ASRKTENTEAF
V: TRBV9; J: TRBJ1-5; size: few; CDR3: ASSVGGGEQPQH
V: TRBV5-8; J: TRBJ2-2; size: -; CDR3: ASSDQGVYTGELF
V: TRBV6-4; J: TRBJ2-1; size: few; CDR3: ASSDLAGGSYNEQF
V: TRBV9; J: TRBJ2-1; size: -; CDR3: ASSQAGASSYNEQF
V: TRBV29-1; J: TRBJ1-2; size: few; CDR3: SVESLGANYGYT
V: TRBV6-1; J: TRBJ1-1; size: -; CDR3: ASHRNTEAF
V: TRBV19; J: TRBJ2-3; size: -; CDR3: ASSIPQGLGTDTQY
V: TRBV5-1; J: TRBJ2-1; size: -; CDR3: ASSSLASDEQF
V: TRBV6-5; J: TRBJ2-1; size: once; CDR3: ASTRGAGIYNEQF
V: TRBV25-1; J: TRBJ1-4; size: -; CDR3: ASSDPTGGADEKLF
V: TRBV4-1; J: TRBJ2-3; size: -; CDR3: ASSAVGGLIDTQY
V: TRBV13; J: TRBJ1-1; size: -; CDR3: ASSPQGWTEAF
V: TRBV5-4; J: TRBJ2-2; size: once; CDR3: ASSLFVAGYTGELF
V: TRBV4-2; J: TRBJ1-2; size: -; CDR3: ASSQDLRGKSNYGYT
V: TRBV10-3; J: TRBJ2-3; size: -; CDR3: AISESSRRGQDTQY
V: TRBV28; J: TRBJ2-2; size: -; CDR3: ASSLRQTLGTGELF
V: TRBV28; J: TRBJ2-7; size: -; CDR3: ASSLPSDSEEQY
V: TRBV6-1; J: TRBJ2-5; size: once; CDR3: ASSEVTGGLETQY
V: TRBV7-3; J: TRBJ1-1; size: -; CDR3: ASSPTGGYTEAF
V: TRBV11-2; J: TRBJ2-3; size: -; CDR3: ASSLQDRGSTDTQY
V: TRBV5-4; J: TRBJ1-1; size: -; CDR3: ASSATGRWTEAF
V: TRBV18; J: TRBJ1-2; size: -; CDR3: ASSPDRPILYGYT
V: TRBV4-1; J: TRBJ2-1; size: -; CDR3: ASSQVGRGGDEQF
V: TRBV5-1; J: TRBJ1-1; size: -; CDR3: ASRPGLPNTEAF
V: TRBV7-3; J: TRBJ1-5; size: -; CDR3: ASSITGDQPQH
V: TRBV19; J: TRBJ2-1; size: -; CDR3: ASSKSSGVDEQF
V: TRBV29-1; J: TRBJ2-3; size: -; CDR3: SVASGAVATDTQY
V: TRBV5-4; J: TRBJ2-3; size: once; CDR3: ASSLIAGGLTDTQY
V: TRBV6-5; J: TRBJ1-2; size: -; CDR3: ASSYSTSGEDYGYT
V: TRBV20-1; J: TRBJ2-3; size: once; CDR3: SATPVDTQY
V: TRBV19; J: TRBJ1-1; size: -; CDR3: ASAGQVRIHTEAF
V: TRBV7-6; J: TRBJ2-7; size: -; CDR3: ASSIGTASYEQY
V: TRBV4-1; J: TRBJ1-5; size: -; CDR3: ASSHPGEQPQH
V: TRBV5-5; J: TRBJ1-5; size: few; CDR3: ASSWRFLEPQH
V: TRBV7-6; J: TRBJ2-7; size: few; CDR3: ASSLGQGYYEQY
V: TRBV9; J: TRBJ2-2; size: -; CDR3: ASSVRQGRNTGELF
V: TRBV9; J: TRBJ2-5; size: -; CDR3: ASSHGWGEETQY
V: TRBV7-6; J: TRBJ2-7; size: few; CDR3: ASSSLGTGPNDEQY
V: TRBV11-3; J: TRBJ2-7; size: -; CDR3: ASSPQGSSYEQY
V: TRBV9; J: TRBJ2-7; size: -; CDR3: ASSVGGEYEQY
V: TRBV19; J: TRBJ1-2; size: -; CDR3: ASRKEHLPGGYGYT
V: TRBV5-1; J: TRBJ2-3; size: -; CDR3: ASKPAGTSTDTQY
V: TRBV30; J: TRBJ1-1; size: few; CDR3: AWSVGGRTEAF
V: TRBV28; J: TRBJ2-7; size: few; CDR3: ASTRQDYYEQY
V: TRBV2; J: TRBJ1-1; size: -; CDR3: ASSDLGQGTEAF
V: TRBV13; J: TRBJ1-2; size: -; CDR3: ASSSGQTYGYT